This entry is about one T cell receptor (beta chain). Its antigen is not identified. The CDR3 is 16 residues long. Germline CDR1 is MNHEY and CDR2 is SVGEGT. V trimming: 2 bases; J trimming: 4 bases; junction bases outside the gene matches: 8. This specimen comes from a study of blood T cells in healthy people across ages. Turning to the study itself: Every two T cells gave about one barcoded beta molecule via template switching. General study points: Unknown donor CMV status possibly confounded expanded clonotype changes. Long-lived donors carried more naive CD4+ cells and greater diversity than aged donors. Diversity estimates from one million T cells were considered underestimates.

With a J-beta primer mix and a sample-barcoded 5' primer, a second PCR ran about 7 to 12 cycles. TCRdb re-called the 5' RACE reads with MiXCR, one entry per CDR3 protein. This sample yields 790,000 or so distinct CDR3 sequences, of which about 47% are seen a single time; around a sixth belongs to the top ten. The sequence was obtained from a man older than 75 in good health. V is TRBV6-2 or TRBV6-3 and J is TRBJ1-5; 7 nucleotides match TRBD1. Material: blood. DNA for the CDR3: TGTGCCAGCAGTTACCGCCGACAGGGCAATAATCAGCCCCAGCATTTT. This encodes CASSYRRQGNNQPQHF.